This is a list of T cell receptor beta chains from one sample in a study of spatial heterogeneity in lung cancer. Using its own MiXCR run on the 5' RACE reads, TCRdb lists one record per CDR3 protein. This sample yields about 82,000 distinct CDR3 sequences, of which over 9.5% are seen a single time; 4.6% belongs to the top ten. This specimen was PBMCs, taken at surgery. The source is a male donor with early-stage non-small cell lung cancer. Each CDR3 is given with its conserved first and last residue. Each record gives: clone size, V gene, J gene, CDR3 length, D gene, CDR3 DNA, CDR3 protein. D genes are given only for firm matches. Clone size is shown for a subset of rows, as once, few, many or a class of expanded clone.

clone size: few; V gene: TRBV6-4; J gene: TRBJ2-2; CDR3 length: 14; D gene: NA; CDR3 DNA: TGTGCCAGCACCCCGGGACAGAACACCGGGGAGCTGTTTTTT; CDR3 protein: CASTPGQNTGELFF
clone size: many; V gene: TRBV5-1; J gene: TRBJ1-1; CDR3 length: 14; D gene: NA; CDR3 DNA: TGCGCCAGCAGCTTCTCACAGGGGAACACTGAAGCTTTCTTT; CDR3 protein: CASSFSQGNTEAFF
clone size: NA; V gene: TRBV11-2; J gene: TRBJ2-2; CDR3 length: 13; D gene: NA; CDR3 DNA: TGTGCCAGCAGCTTAGGCAGACACGGGGAGCTGTTTTTT; CDR3 protein: CASSLGRHGELFF
clone size: once; V gene: TRBV29-1; J gene: TRBJ2-3; CDR3 length: 12; D gene: NA; CDR3 DNA: TGCAGCGTTGCCCCCCCCGGCGATACGCAGTATTTT; CDR3 protein: CSVAPPGDTQYF
clone size: NA; V gene: TRBV29-1; J gene: TRBJ1-2; CDR3 length: 14; D gene: TRBD1; CDR3 DNA: TGCAGCGCATCGGACAGGGGGCACCCTTATGGCTACACCTTC; CDR3 protein: CSASDRGHPYGYTF
clone size: NA; V gene: TRBV4-1; J gene: TRBJ2-7; CDR3 length: 14; D gene: NA; CDR3 DNA: TGCGCCAGCAGCCTGACAGATCTCTCCTACGAGCAGTACTTC; CDR3 protein: CASSLTDLSYEQYF
clone size: NA; V gene: TRBV25-1; J gene: TRBJ2-3; CDR3 length: 13; D gene: NA; CDR3 DNA: TGTGCCAGCGGGAACAGGGTCACAGATACGCAGTATTTT; CDR3 protein: CASGNRVTDTQYF
clone size: many; V gene: TRBV3-1; J gene: TRBJ1-3; CDR3 length: 12; D gene: NA; CDR3 DNA: TGTGCCAGCAGCCAAGATCTAAACACCATATATTTT; CDR3 protein: CASSQDLNTIYF
clone size: few; V gene: TRBV20-1; J gene: TRBJ2-1; CDR3 length: 13; D gene: NA; CDR3 DNA: TGCAGTGCCCCTCTTAGGGGGGGGAATGAGCAGTTCTTC; CDR3 protein: CSAPLRGGNEQFF
clone size: few; V gene: TRBV10-2; J gene: TRBJ1-1; CDR3 length: 14; D gene: NA; CDR3 DNA: TGCGCCAGCAGTGAGGGGGGATCGACCACTGAAGCTTTCTTT; CDR3 protein: CASSEGGSTTEAFF
clone size: few; V gene: TRBV30; J gene: TRBJ1-1; CDR3 length: 14; D gene: NA; CDR3 DNA: TGTGCCTGGAGTAGGGGTCTAGGCGACACTGAAGCTTTCTTT; CDR3 protein: CAWSRGLGDTEAFF
clone size: few; V gene: TRBV29-1; J gene: TRBJ1-1; CDR3 length: 12; D gene: NA; CDR3 DNA: TGCAGCGTTGAACCCCAGGGGACTGAAGCTTTCTTT; CDR3 protein: CSVEPQGTEAFF
clone size: many; V gene: TRBV20-1; J gene: TRBJ1-1; CDR3 length: 14; D gene: NA; CDR3 DNA: TGCAGTGCTCTATATATGGGGGGGGACACTGAAGCTTTCTTT; CDR3 protein: CSALYMGGDTEAFF
clone size: few; V gene: TRBV2; J gene: TRBJ1-1; CDR3 length: 15; D gene: NA; CDR3 DNA: TGTGCCAGCAGTGATTCCGGATTCTCGAACACTGAAGCTTTCTTT; CDR3 protein: CASSDSGFSNTEAFF
clone size: NA; V gene: TRBV29-1; J gene: TRBJ2-3; CDR3 length: 14; D gene: TRBD2; CDR3 DNA: TGCAGCGTTGATGCGGGAGGACGTACAGATACGCAGTATTTT; CDR3 protein: CSVDAGGRTDTQYF
clone size: few; V gene: TRBV30; J gene: TRBJ2-1; CDR3 length: 13; D gene: NA; CDR3 DNA: TGTGCCTGGAGAGCGGACACCTACAATGAGCAGTTCTTC; CDR3 protein: CAWRADTYNEQFF